This T cell receptor beta chain was recovered during a study of blood T cell repertoires in COVID-19. Background on the study: Sites in the United States, Italy and Spain provided acute and convalescent COVID-19 samples.

Germline assignment: CDR1 MNHNY and CDR2 SVGAGI (reference sequence). This CDR3 has 15 amino acids. With V trimmed by 6 bases and J by 4 bases, 9 bases remained unmatched. In the original analysis: It was from reference gene primer amplification that nucleated cell counts were estimated. Sequencing was performed with immunoSEQ multiplex PCR; in TCRdb, only in-frame clones are kept and a portion is missing. D and trimming were read from the DNA, whereas the V and J calls and clone size are those reported in that table. The sample contains approximately 300,000 clones, around 85% of which appear only once.

Sequencing input: peripheral blood. This sequence joins TRBV6-6 and TRBJ1-5; 7 nucleotides agree with TRBD1. The receptor comes from a woman aged 50 to 60 with active or convalescent COVID-19. CDR3 loop: CASSERTGRNQPQHF. The CDR3, as DNA: TGTGCCAGCAGCGAACGGACAGGAAGAAATCAGCCCCAGCATTTT.